This record looks at one T cell receptor beta chain sequence and its context. This sample was taken from a study of blood T cell repertoires in COVID-19. As for the study in general: T cells, B-cell-depleted T cells, or PBMCs provided the cDNA or gDNA that served as material.

In the original workflow: Scientists estimated how many nucleated cells there were by amplifying reference gene primers. TCRdb's copy holds only in-frame clones and misses some; the assay was immunoSEQ multiplex PCR. That table is the source of V, J and clone size, and D and trimming were worked out from the DNA. The sample holds about 300,000 clones, over 75% seen once. Germline lookup yields CDR1 SGHRS and CDR2 YFSETQ. This CDR3 is 16 amino acids long. V was trimmed by 0 bases and J by 7 bases, leaving 19 bases between them. The study recruited people aged roughly 18 to 100 years across about two dozen US areas. The study counted Cohort 3 donors as recovered given two negative PCRs, clearance, or symptom resolution.

V is TRBV5-1 and J is TRBJ1-1; a possible D gene is TRBD1 (6 bases). What was sequenced was PBMCs or T cells enriched from blood (not recorded which). This receptor was obtained from a man aged 25 to 40 who had recovered from COVID-19. CDR3 coding DNA: TGCGCCAGCAGCTTGGCGTCTCGGCAGGGGATGGATGAAGCTTTCTTT. Translating it yields CASSLASRQGMDEAFF.